These 11 T cell receptor beta chains originate from one sample sequenced in a study of shared clonotypes between healthy human individuals. Method: immunoSEQ multiplex PCR; TCRdb's copy keeps in-frame clones and lacks some. The data hold about 2 million clones, with approximately 95% observed a single time. Sequenced material: naive CD4+ T cells sorted from blood. Specified subset: CD45RA+ positively selected. These receptors were obtained from a man between 18 and 29 years old in good health.

Points on this clone: In the same sample, other DNA sequences code for this CDR3. The V and J genes are TRBV5-1 and TRBJ2-3, with TRBD2 as a possible D gene (6 bases). V was pared by 2 bases and J by 0 bases, with 10 bases between. This CDR3 has 15 amino acids. The germline gives CDR1 SGHRS, CDR2 YFSETQ. CDR3 sequence (DNA): TGCGCCAGCAGCTTAGCCGGGACTAGCACAGATACGCAGTATTTT. Amino acid sequence: CASSLAGTSTDTQYF.

This sequence joins TRBV6-5 and TRBJ2-7; 11 positions match TRBD2. The CDR3 sequence is 15 residues long. Germline V gives CDR1 MNHEY, CDR2 SVGAGI. The V gene end was trimmed by 5 bases and the J gene end by 3 bases; junction bases not matched to a gene: 6. The CDR3 bases are TGTGCCAGCAGTCCCCCGGGACTAGCGGACTACGAGCAGTACTTC. Its translation is CASSPPGLADYEQYF.

V is TRBV28 and J is TRBJ1-2; D remains unclear. CDR3 length equals 12 residues. From germline, CDR1 is MDHEN and CDR2 SYDVKM. Trimming took 5 bases from V and 4 from J, leaving 8 bases between them. The DNA for the CDR3 is TGTGCCAGCAGTCGTCCGGGCTATGGCTACACCTTC. Protein product: CASSRPGYGYTF.

The sample holds one count of this clone. The chain recombines TRBV5-4 with TRBJ1-6; TRBD1 matches 9 bases. Germline trimming cut 4 bases from V and 3 bases from J; bases unmatched to any gene: 5. CDR3 length: 16 residues. CDR1 and CDR2 (germline): SGHNT, YYREEE (reference sequence). CDR3 in amino acids: CASSMGQGYYNSPLHF. The CDR3 DNA reads as TGTGCCAGCAGCATGGGACAGGGATACTATAATTCACCCCTCCACTTT.

This chain links TRBV5-4 with TRBJ2-3, with a possible D match to TRBD2 (6 bases). The CDR3 covers 13 residues. V lost 1 base to trimming and J lost 6 bases, with 9 bases between them. Germline V gene lookup returns CDR1 SGHNT and CDR2 YYREEE (reference sequence). CDR3 in DNA: TGTGCCAGCAGCTTGCCGGGGAGGGATACGCAGTATTTT. The encoded protein is CASSLPGRDTQYF.

V gene TRBV7-2 combines with J gene TRBJ2-5, with D hard to call. Trimming stripped 5 bases from V and 3 bases from J, with 10 bases between. This CDR3 region has 13 residues. CDR1 and CDR2 (germline): SGHTA, FQGNSA. The CDR3 coding sequence is TGTGCCAGCAGCCCCCGGAACGAAGAGACCCAGTACTTC. Its protein product is CASSPRNEETQYF. The whole variable domain, filled in from reference TRBV7-2 and TRBJ2-5, reads GAGVSQSPSNKVTEKGKDVELRCDPISGHTALYWYRQSLGQGLEFLIYFQGNSAPDKSGLPSDRFSAERTGGSVSTLTIQRTQQEDSAVYLCASSPRNEETQYFGPGTRLLVL.

V usage is TRBV4-3 and J usage is TRBJ2-5; D perhaps matches TRBD2 (6 bases). The CDR3 is made up of 17 amino acids. Germline V lookup: CDR1 LGHNA, CDR2 YSLEER. V gave up 5 bases and J gave up 1 base, with 20 bases separating them. As DNA, the CDR3 is TGCGCCAGCAGCGCGGCTCTGGCGGGGCGAGGCCAAGAGACCCAGTACTTC. This translates into CASSAALAGRGQETQYF.

This clone appeared a single time. The chain recombines TRBV29-1 with TRBJ2-2; TRBD2 aligns across 8 bases. In germline, CDR1 is SQVTM, CDR2 ANQGSEA. The CDR3 consists of 15 residues. With 5 bases clipped from V and 0 bases from J, the junction kept 5 bases outside the gene matches. The CDR3 nucleotides read TGCAGCGTTCGTCCGGGACTAGCGAACACCGGGGAGCTGTTTTTT. It yields the protein CSVRPGLANTGELFF.

This chain joins TRBV6-6 and TRBJ2-2; 9 nucleotides align to TRBD1. This CDR3 is 15 amino acids long. After removal of 2 bases from V and 7 bases from J, the junction contained 5 bases not matched to a gene. Germline V gene data show CDR1 as MNHNY and CDR2 as SVGAGI (reference sequence). The CDR3 DNA reads TGTGCCAGCAGTTACGGACAGGGGTTCCACGGGGAGCTGTTTTTT. The encoded protein is CASSYGQGFHGELFF.

This clone is a singleton in its sample. J is TRBJ2-5 and V is TRBV11-2, with D uncertain. The germline V gene encodes CDR1 SGHAT and CDR2 FQNNGV. The CDR3 is made up of 17 amino acids. Trimming left V 5 bases short and J 5 bases short, with 24 bases between. CDR3 in DNA: TGTGCCAGCAGCCCCTCCCGCGGTATCCTAGTCGGGGAGACCCAGTACTTC. It encodes CASSPSRGILVGETQYF.

This chain connects TRBV5-1 to TRBJ2-3; the D gene is possibly TRBD2 (7 bases). The CDR3 spans 15 residues. The V end lost 0 bases, the J end lost 5 bases, and 13 bases lay between the germline ends. CDR1 is SGHRS, CDR2 YFSETQ, per germline. In nucleotides, the CDR3 is TGCGCCAGCAGCTTGGCGGGGGGCGCAATAGATACGCAGTATTTT. The encoded protein is CASSLAGGAIDTQYF.